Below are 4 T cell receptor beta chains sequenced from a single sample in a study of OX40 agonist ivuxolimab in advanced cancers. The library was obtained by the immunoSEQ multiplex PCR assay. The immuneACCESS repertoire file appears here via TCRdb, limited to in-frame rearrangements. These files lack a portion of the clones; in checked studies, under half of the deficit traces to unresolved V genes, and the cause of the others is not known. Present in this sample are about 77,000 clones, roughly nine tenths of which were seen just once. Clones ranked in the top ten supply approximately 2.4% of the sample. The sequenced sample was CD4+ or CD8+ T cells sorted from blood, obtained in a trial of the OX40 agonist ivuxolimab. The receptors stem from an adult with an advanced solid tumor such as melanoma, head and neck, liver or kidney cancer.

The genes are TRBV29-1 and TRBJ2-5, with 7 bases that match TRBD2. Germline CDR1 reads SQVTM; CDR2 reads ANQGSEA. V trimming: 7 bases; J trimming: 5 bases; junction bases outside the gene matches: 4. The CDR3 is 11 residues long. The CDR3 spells CSGGRGETQYF. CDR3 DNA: TGCAGCGGCGGGAGAGGGGAGACCCAGTACTTC.

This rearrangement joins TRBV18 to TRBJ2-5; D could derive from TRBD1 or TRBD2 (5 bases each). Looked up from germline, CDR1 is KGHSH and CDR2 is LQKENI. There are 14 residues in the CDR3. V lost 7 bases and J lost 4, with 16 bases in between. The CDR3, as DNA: TGTGCCAGCTTCAGGGAGACCGGGCGAGAGACCCAGTACTTC. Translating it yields CASFRETGRETQYF. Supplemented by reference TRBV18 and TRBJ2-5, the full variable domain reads NAGVMQNPRHLVRRRGQEARLRCSPMKGHSHVYWYRQLPEEGLKFMVYLQKENIIDESGMPKERFSAEFPKEGPSILRIQQVVRGDSAAYFCASFRETGRETQYFGPGTRLLVL.

The CDR3 region is CASSQGRRKDEKLFF. DNA for the CDR3: TGTGCCAGCAGCCAAGGGCGGCGAAAGGATGAAAAACTGTTTTTT. The chain is built from TRBV4-2 and TRBJ1-4, with D uncertain. V was cut by 1 base and J by 6 bases, with 12 bases left in between. Germline V gene sequence: CDR1 LGHNA, CDR2 YNFKEQ. This CDR3 comprises 15 residues.

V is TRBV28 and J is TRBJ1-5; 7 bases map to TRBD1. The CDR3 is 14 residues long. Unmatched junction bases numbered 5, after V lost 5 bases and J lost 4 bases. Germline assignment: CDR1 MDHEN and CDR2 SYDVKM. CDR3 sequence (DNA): TGTGCCAGCAGTCCCCTCAGGGGGAATCAGCCCCAGCATTTT. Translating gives CASSPLRGNQPQHF. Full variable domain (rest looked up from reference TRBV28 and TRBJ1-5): DVKVTQSSRYLVKRTGEKVFLECVQDMDHENMFWYRQDPGLGLRLIYFSYDVKMKEKGDIPEGYSVSREKKERFSLILESASTNQTSMYLCASSPLRGNQPQHFGDGTRLSIL.